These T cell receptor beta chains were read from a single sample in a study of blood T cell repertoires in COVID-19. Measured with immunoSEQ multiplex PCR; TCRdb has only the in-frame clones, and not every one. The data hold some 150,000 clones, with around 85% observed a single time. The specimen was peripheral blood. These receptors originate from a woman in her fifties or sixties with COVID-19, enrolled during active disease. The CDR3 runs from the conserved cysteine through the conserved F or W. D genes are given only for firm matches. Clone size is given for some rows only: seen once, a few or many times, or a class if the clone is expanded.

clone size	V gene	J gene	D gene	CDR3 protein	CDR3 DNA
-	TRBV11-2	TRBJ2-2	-	CASSLNVGGGELFF	TGTGCCAGCAGCTTGAACGTAGGCGGCGGGGAGCTGTTTTTT
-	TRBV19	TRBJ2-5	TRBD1	CASSTTGDQETQYF	TGTGCCAGTAGTACGACAGGGGACCAAGAGACCCAGTACTTC
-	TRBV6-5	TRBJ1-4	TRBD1	CASRVTGINEKLFF	TGTGCCAGCAGAGTGACAGGGATTAATGAAAAACTGTTTTTT
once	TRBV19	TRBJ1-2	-	CASSIVGRSDMPRGYTF	TGTGCCAGTAGTATAGTTGGCAGGTCGGACATGCCTCGGGGCTACACCTTC
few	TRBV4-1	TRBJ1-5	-	CASSQRSGRNQPQHF	TGCGCCAGCAGCCAACGTTCAGGGCGCAATCAGCCCCAGCATTTT
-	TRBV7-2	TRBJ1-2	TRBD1	CASSSLQGALNYGYTF	TGTGCCAGCAGCTCGCTCCAGGGGGCCTTAAACTATGGCTACACCTTC
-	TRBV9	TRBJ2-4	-	CASSPTDLAKNIQYF	TGTGCCAGCAGCCCGACAGACTTAGCCAAAAACATTCAGTACTTC
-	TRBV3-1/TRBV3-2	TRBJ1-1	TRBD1	CASSLRGSGGTEAFF	TGTGCCAGCAGCCTGAGGGGGTCAGGGGGCACTGAAGCTTTCTTT
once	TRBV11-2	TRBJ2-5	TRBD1	CASSFGQGFLETQYF	TGTGCCAGCAGCTTCGGACAGGGCTTTCTAGAGACCCAGTACTTC
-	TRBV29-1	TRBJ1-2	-	CSVAVGDGYTF	TGCAGCGTTGCCGTCGGTGATGGCTACACCTTC
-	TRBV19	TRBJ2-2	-	CASSMGRYTGELFF	TGTGCCAGTAGTATGGGCAGGTACACCGGGGAGCTGTTTTTT
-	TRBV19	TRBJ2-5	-	CASSTTEVGTQYF	TGTGCCAGTAGTACCACAGAAGTCGGGACCCAGTACTTC
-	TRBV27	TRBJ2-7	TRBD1	CASSSLRGPGITYEQYF	TGTGCCAGCAGTTCGCTGAGGGGGCCAGGAATTACCTACGAGCAGTACTTC
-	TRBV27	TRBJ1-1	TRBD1	CASSLSDRREAFF	TGTGCCAGCAGTTTATCGGACAGGAGGGAAGCTTTCTTT
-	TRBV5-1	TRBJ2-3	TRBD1	CASSLGQGASDTQYF	TGCGCCAGCAGCCTTGGACAGGGCGCCTCAGATACGCAGTATTTT
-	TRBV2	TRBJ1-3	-	CASSSQGLGGNTIYF	TGTGCCAGCAGTTCTCAGGGCCTGGGTGGAAACACCATATATTTT
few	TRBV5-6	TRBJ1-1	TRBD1	CASSALSRGNTEAFF	TGTGCCAGCAGCGCCCTGTCCAGGGGGAATACTGAAGCTTTCTTT
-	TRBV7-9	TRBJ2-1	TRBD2	CASSLETGGPIEQFF	TGTGCCAGCAGCTTAGAAACGGGGGGGCCCATTGAGCAGTTCTTC
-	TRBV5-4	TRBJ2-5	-	CASSLGQQETQYF	TGTGCCAGCAGCTTGGGGCAGCAAGAGACCCAGTACTTC
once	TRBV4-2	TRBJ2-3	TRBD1	CASSQVSFGQGRSDTQYF	TGTGCCAGCAGCCAAGTTTCCTTTGGACAGGGCCGATCGGATACGCAGTATTTT